These T cell receptor beta chains were read from a single sample in a study of blood T cells in healthy people across ages. TCRdb reprocessed the 5' RACE reads with MiXCR, giving one entry per CDR3 protein. The sample carries some 1 million distinct CDR3 sequences, 40% to 45% recorded once. Sequenced sample: blood. The receptors were gathered from a woman aged 55-70 years in good health. Each CDR3 is given with its conserved first and last residue. D genes are given only for firm matches. Only some rows state a clone size, as once, few, many or a class for expanded clones.

abundance: .
j_gene: TRBJ2-3
d_gene: .
v_gene: TRBV18
len: 15
CDR3nt: TGTGCCAGCTCACCACCGTCCAGGGCGGCGGATACGCAGTATTTT
CDR3aa: CASSPPSRAADTQYF

abundance: .
j_gene: TRBJ2-1
d_gene: TRBD2
v_gene: TRBV20-1
len: 17
CDR3nt: TGCAGTGCTAGACGGGGGGACGGGAGGGCTTATTACAATGAGCAGTTCTTC
CDR3aa: CSARRGDGRAYYNEQFF

abundance: once
j_gene: TRBJ2-1
d_gene: .
v_gene: TRBV4-2
len: 15
CDR3nt: TGTGCCAGCAGCCAAGATAGCCGAGAGATAAATGAGCAGTTCTTC
CDR3aa: CASSQDSREINEQFF

abundance: .
j_gene: TRBJ2-7
d_gene: TRBD2
v_gene: TRBV3-1
len: 15
CDR3nt: TGTGCCAGCAGCCAAAGGGCGGGAGTAGTCAATGAGCAGTACTTC
CDR3aa: CASSQRAGVVNEQYF

abundance: few
j_gene: TRBJ1-5
d_gene: .
v_gene: TRBV20-1
len: 14
CDR3nt: TGCAGTGCTTACCGACAGGATAGCAATCAGCCCCAGCATTTT
CDR3aa: CSAYRQDSNQPQHF

abundance: .
j_gene: TRBJ2-2
d_gene: TRBD2
v_gene: TRBV7-6
len: 16
CDR3nt: TGTGCCAGCAGCCTCTCCCTAGCGGGAGGGACCGGGGAGCTGTTTTTT
CDR3aa: CASSLSLAGGTGELFF

abundance: .
j_gene: TRBJ2-3
d_gene: .
v_gene: TRBV5-1
len: 16
CDR3nt: TGCGCCAGCAGCTTGGACTCGGGGCCGCGCACAGATACGCAGTATTTT
CDR3aa: CASSLDSGPRTDTQYF

abundance: .
j_gene: TRBJ2-5
d_gene: .
v_gene: TRBV30
len: 10
CDR3nt: TGTGCCGGTAGCGTGGAGACCCAGTACTTC
CDR3aa: CAGSVETQYF

abundance: .
j_gene: TRBJ2-1
d_gene: TRBD1
v_gene: TRBV27
len: 17
CDR3nt: TGTGCCAGCAGACCCTACCCCGGACAGGGGGCAAGGGATGAGCAGTTCTTC
CDR3aa: CASRPYPGQGARDEQFF

abundance: .
j_gene: TRBJ2-2
d_gene: TRBD2
v_gene: TRBV29-1
len: 15
CDR3nt: TGCAGCGTTGCGGTAGCGGGAGGGCCGACCGGGGAGCTGTTTTTT
CDR3aa: CSVAVAGGPTGELFF

abundance: few
j_gene: TRBJ2-5
d_gene: TRBD1
v_gene: TRBV29-1
len: 14
CDR3nt: TGCAGCGTGTCACTACCGGGACAGGGTTACGGGCAGTACTTC
CDR3aa: CSVSLPGQGYGQYF

abundance: .
j_gene: TRBJ1-1
d_gene: TRBD1
v_gene: TRBV20-1
len: 15
CDR3nt: TGCAGTGCTAGAGATCTGACAGGGGGGGAGGATGAAGCTTTCTTT
CDR3aa: CSARDLTGGEDEAFF

abundance: .
j_gene: TRBJ2-3
d_gene: .
v_gene: TRBV5-4
len: 14
CDR3nt: TGTGCCAGCAGTCGACAGGAAGGAGCAGATACGCAGTATTTT
CDR3aa: CASSRQEGADTQYF

abundance: few
j_gene: TRBJ2-3
d_gene: TRBD1
v_gene: TRBV28
len: 16
CDR3nt: TGTGCCAGCAGTTACCAGACAGGGCGAGCCACAGATACGCAGTATTTT
CDR3aa: CASSYQTGRATDTQYF

abundance: once
j_gene: TRBJ2-5
d_gene: .
v_gene: TRBV6-1
len: 14
CDR3nt: TGTGCCGGCAGTGAAACCAGGGGAGGAGAGACCCAGTACTTC
CDR3aa: CAGSETRGGETQYF

abundance: .
j_gene: TRBJ2-3
d_gene: .
v_gene: TRBV12-3/TRBV12-4
len: 15
CDR3nt: TGTGCCAGCAGACTTACCACCGGAGGTGCAGATACGCAGTATTTT
CDR3aa: CASRLTTGGADTQYF

abundance: .
j_gene: TRBJ2-5
d_gene: .
v_gene: TRBV4-2
len: 14
CDR3nt: TGTGCCAGCAGTGGTGGAGGGAACTCCTACGGGCAGTACTTC
CDR3aa: CASSGGGNSYGQYF

abundance: few
j_gene: TRBJ2-7
d_gene: .
v_gene: TRBV5-1
len: 14
CDR3nt: TGCGCCAGCAGCACCTTAGGGGGCTCCTACGAGCAGTACTTC
CDR3aa: CASSTLGGSYEQYF

abundance: .
j_gene: TRBJ1-5
d_gene: .
v_gene: TRBV6-1
len: 14
CDR3nt: TGTGCCAGCAACGGGGACCGTTTTTATCAGCCCCAGCATTTT
CDR3aa: CASNGDRFYQPQHF

abundance: .
j_gene: TRBJ2-7
d_gene: TRBD2
v_gene: TRBV6-2/TRBV6-3
len: 14
CDR3nt: TGTGCCAGCATCTCTAGCGGGAGAGGGTACGAGCAGTACTTC
CDR3aa: CASISSGRGYEQYF

abundance: few
j_gene: TRBJ2-7
d_gene: .
v_gene: TRBV12-3/TRBV12-4
len: 15
CDR3nt: TGTGCCAGCAGTCCTCTTGCCGGGACTGAGTACGAGCAGTACTTC
CDR3aa: CASSPLAGTEYEQYF

abundance: .
j_gene: TRBJ2-5
d_gene: .
v_gene: TRBV5-6
len: 12
CDR3nt: TGTGCCAGCAGCTTAGGGTCGCAAAGTCAGTACTTC
CDR3aa: CASSLGSQSQYF

abundance: .
j_gene: TRBJ2-1
d_gene: TRBD2
v_gene: TRBV20-1
len: 16
CDR3nt: TGCAGTGCTAGAGATCCACGGACTAGCGGGACGGATGAGCAGTTCTTC
CDR3aa: CSARDPRTSGTDEQFF

abundance: .
j_gene: TRBJ2-7
d_gene: .
v_gene: TRBV12-3/TRBV12-4
len: 15
CDR3nt: TGTGCCAGCAGTTTAGAAGGGGGGGACGGCTACGAGCAGTACTTC
CDR3aa: CASSLEGGDGYEQYF

abundance: .
j_gene: TRBJ2-1
d_gene: .
v_gene: TRBV25-1
len: 16
CDR3nt: TGTGCCAGCAGTGGGACGGTCATCCCCTCCTACAATGAGCAGTTCTTC
CDR3aa: CASSGTVIPSYNEQFF

abundance: .
j_gene: TRBJ2-7
d_gene: TRBD2
v_gene: TRBV6-1
len: 15
CDR3nt: TGTGCCAGCAGTCAGACTAGCGGGAGACGCAACGAGCAGTACTTC
CDR3aa: CASSQTSGRRNEQYF

abundance: .
j_gene: TRBJ2-3
d_gene: .
v_gene: TRBV20-1
len: 15
CDR3nt: TGCAGTGCTACCCTGGCCGTCAGAAGCACAGATACGCAGTATTTT
CDR3aa: CSATLAVRSTDTQYF